The clone carrying this TCR beta chain came up a few times. Antigen specificity is unknown. The data belong to a study of T cells in Graves' hyperthyroidism and ophthalmopathy. Patients aged 18 to 65 had newly diagnosed hyperthyroidism that had lasted under 2 months. General study findings and limits: Most clonotypes expanded in thyroid above 0.001 were likewise present in blood. Ophthalmopathy was identified by the model a median 6.5 months ahead of onset.

Germline V gene data show CDR1 as SGHTA and CDR2 as FQGNSA. This CDR3 region has 13 residues. V lost 6 bases and J lost 5, with 13 bases in between. What was amplified from RNA transcripts were TCR beta CDR3 regions. Researchers ran a first-round RT-PCR on the TCR CDR3 using the HTBI primer set. TCRdb called the multiplex PCR reads again in MiXCR, with one record for every CDR3 protein. The sample has more than 300,000 distinct CDR3 sequences, about 12% seen once. The rearrangement joins TRBV7-2 to TRBJ1-1, with D tentatively TRBD1 (5 bases). Sequencing input: blood. The sequence came from a woman aged 18-29 years with Graves' hyperthyroidism. CDR3: CASSSRGKTEAFF. DNA for the CDR3: TGTGCCAGCAGTTCAAGGGGTAAGACTGAAGCTTTCTTT.